These T cell receptor beta chains were read from a single sample in a study of blood T cell repertoires in COVID-19. Here immunoSEQ multiplex PCR was the method, and the copy in TCRdb shows in-frame clones only, minus some. In the table there are just under 350,000 clones, around 83% of which are singletons. The material sequenced was peripheral blood. The source of these receptors is a man younger than 40 with active or convalescent COVID-19. Both conserved end residues are part of each CDR3. The D gene is left open where the match is weak. Clone sizes are given selectively: once, few, many, or a class where the clone is expanded.

D: TRBD1
size: NA
V: TRBV18
J: TRBJ2-5
DNA: TGTGCCAGCTCACGGCGGACAGGGGGGGCTGAGACCCAGTACTTC
CDR3: CASSRRTGGAETQYF

D: NA
size: once
V: TRBV25-1
J: TRBJ1-2
DNA: TGTGCCAGCAGTGAAGTCACGCAGAACTATGGCTACACCTTC
CDR3: CASSEVTQNYGYTF

D: NA
size: NA
V: TRBV21-1
J: TRBJ2-7
DNA: TGTGCCAGCAGCAAAGCAGTACTGTTCTACGAGCAGTACTTC
CDR3: CASSKAVLFYEQYF

D: TRBD2
size: few
V: TRBV10-2
J: TRBJ2-7
DNA: TGCGCCAGCAGTGCAGGCGGGAGCAACTACGAGCAGTACTTC
CDR3: CASSAGGSNYEQYF

D: NA
size: NA
V: TRBV19
J: TRBJ1-1
DNA: TGTGCCAGTTCTAAGCCCGGGGGGTTGAACACTGAAGCTTTCTTT
CDR3: CASSKPGGLNTEAFF

D: NA
size: NA
V: TRBV12-3/TRBV12-4
J: TRBJ1-2
DNA: TGTGCCAGCAGCCTCACCGGGAGGGGCTACACCTTC
CDR3: CASSLTGRGYTF

D: NA
size: NA
V: TRBV30
J: TRBJ2-5
DNA: TGTGCCTGGAGTTGGGGGCGGGGGTACCAAGAGACCCAGTACTTC
CDR3: CAWSWGRGYQETQYF

D: TRBD2
size: few
V: TRBV7-3
J: TRBJ2-7
DNA: TGTGCCAGCAGCCCTAGCGGGGGGAGCTCCTACGAGCAGTACTTC
CDR3: CASSPSGGSSYEQYF

D: TRBD2
size: NA
V: TRBV11-3
J: TRBJ2-7
DNA: TGTGCCAGCAGCCCCGGACTAGCGGGAGACGAGCAGTACTTC
CDR3: CASSPGLAGDEQYF

D: NA
size: NA
V: TRBV7-2
J: TRBJ1-3
DNA: TGTGCCAGCAGGGCCGGGATCTCGAGGGACTCTGGAAACACCATATATTTT
CDR3: CASRAGISRDSGNTIYF

D: TRBD2
size: NA
V: TRBV5-6
J: TRBJ2-1
DNA: TGTGCCAGCAGCTTGGGACTAGCGGTCCATGAGCAGTTCTTC
CDR3: CASSLGLAVHEQFF

D: NA
size: NA
V: TRBV3-1/TRBV3-2
J: TRBJ1-6
DNA: TGTGCCAGCAGCCTACACCGGAGGAGCTCCTATAATTCACCCCTCCACTTT
CDR3: CASSLHRRSSYNSPLHF

D: NA
size: NA
V: TRBV24-1
J: TRBJ1-5
DNA: NA
CDR3: CATLFFGPQHF

D: TRBD1
size: NA
V: TRBV3-1/TRBV3-2
J: TRBJ2-1
DNA: TGTGCCAGCAGCCAGGCACCCCCGAGGAGGAGGACAGGGGAGTTCTTC
CDR3: CASSQAPPRRRTGEFF

D: NA
size: NA
V: TRBV6-5
J: TRBJ1-3
DNA: TGTGCCAGCGCCAAGGCAGGGCCTGGAAACACCATATATTTT
CDR3: CASAKAGPGNTIYF

D: NA
size: NA
V: TRBV18
J: TRBJ2-7
DNA: TGTGCCAGCTCTGATCAAAGTCGACACTCCTACGAGCAGTACTTC
CDR3: CASSDQSRHSYEQYF